These T cell receptor beta chains were read from a single sample in a study of cytomegalovirus exposure and HLA in healthy donors. Assay used: immunoSEQ multiplex PCR; TCRdb lists only in-frame clones, some missing. The sample contains 150,000 to 200,000 clones, about 82% of which appear only once. Material: PBMCs. Every receptor here comes from a man younger than 35 in good health and CMV-seronegative. CDR3s leave out the opening cysteine and the closing phenylalanine or tryptophan. The order of the fields is V gene, CDR3 protein.

TRBV28 ASGLAGYNEQF
TRBV4-1 ASSQDGQPNTEAF
TRBV18 ASSPLQGAQETQY
TRBV5-5 ASSLEGQGHGYT
TRBV9 ASSLSGQHNEQF
TRBV4-1 ASSQVLPSGTGSPYNEQF
TRBV6-1 ATLGANYGYT
TRBV6-4 ASRAMVQAQPQH
TRBV4-1 ASRPVGGPFYEQY
TRBV10-2 ASRAGQGNGYT
TRBV28 ASSVTWTGDYEQY
TRBV5-6 ASSVGTGSGYT
TRBV29-1 SARLAGKDEQF
TRBV11-2 ASRNSGRSREQY
TRBV7-8 ASSSRQGGLVSHTQY
TRBV27 ASGQNRGDTQY
TRBV18 ASSRPLLAPDFTDTQY
TRBV5-4 ASSFVAGEQY
TRBV14 ASSPVPSESSYNEQF
TRBV6-1 ASSEGPSGSSYNEQF
TRBV6-5 ASSKIQVLTEAF
TRBV19 ARGGGCQPQH
TRBV27 ASSLYSGQLYEQY
TRBV7-9 ASSTGTGNRNTIY
TRBV30 AWTRPSGRFENEQF
TRBV28 ASSNNPGQQETQY
TRBV28 ASSELVGGSGQPQH
TRBV19 ASSRRESQPQH
TRBV9 ASSVGGSSGNTIY
TRBV5-1 ASSLTPTGDYGYT
TRBV7-8 ASSFQGAETQY
TRBV6-5 ASSYLRQGWPKRAF
TRBV11-2 ASSPTHASYEQY
TRBV6-5 ASRQKRGGVYEQF
TRBV14 ASSQGAGVIQY
TRBV13 ASRRAYEQY
TRBV5-1 ASSSGQGRTGELF
TRBV28 ASRPTLDRRPSYEQY
TRBV5-1 ASSYTGESYNEQF
TRBV6-5 ASTPRSTYEQY
TRBV7-3 ASSRGTENNEQF